This T cell receptor (beta chain) was observed in a study of regulatory T cells in long-lasting Graves disease. The overall study: Treatment with antithyroid drugs for over 5 years, together with positive TSH receptor antibodies, meant persistent Graves' disease.

Arm-PCR of CDR3 regions and iRepertoire HTBI primers were the basis on which TCR beta libraries were built. TCRdb reprocessed the multiplex PCR reads with MiXCR, giving one entry per CDR3 protein. The table lists 300,000 to 350,000 distinct CDR3 sequences, around 20% of them singletons, with 25% to 35% in the top ten. The V and J ends lost 10 bases and 6 bases respectively, with 15 bases between them. In germline, CDR1 is SGHNT, CDR2 YENEEA. The CDR3 spans 13 residues. Note on this clonotype: The antigen is unknown.

Study-wide findings and caveats: The persistent group shared around 2,600 public clonotypes, more than the roughly 970 shared by new patients.

Described time point: persistent/refractory GD, antithyroid drugs over 5 years with positive TRAb. Preparation of the TCR library used RNA extracted from PBMCs. Sample: peripheral blood mononuclear cells (PBMCs), taken when the disease was refractory, from a patient treated with antithyroid drugs. The receptor's source is a female donor with Graves disease. The chain uses TRBV11-3 and TRBJ2-2; D may be TRBD1 or TRBD2 (5 bases each). For the CDR3, the DNA is TGTGCCACCGGAAGGGGAGTGGCCGGGGAGCTGTTTTTT. This sequence encodes CATGRGVAGELFF. Together with reference TRBV11-3 and TRBJ2-2, the CDR3 gives the full variable domain: EAGVVQSPRYKIIEKKQPVAFWCNPISGHNTLYWYLQNLGQGPELLIRYENEEAVDDSQLPKDRFSAERLKGVDSTLKIQPAELGDSAVYLCATGRGVAGELFFGEGSRLTVL.